A selection of T cell receptor beta chains follows, all from one sample in a study of T cells in Graves' hyperthyroidism and ophthalmopathy. TCRdb processed the multiplex PCR reads anew with MiXCR; each CDR3 protein has one entry. This sample has 94,000 or so distinct CDR3 sequences, with over 50% found just once. Sequences were obtained from blood. All receptors derive from a woman aged 40-49 years with Graves' hyperthyroidism. The CDR3 runs from the conserved cysteine through the conserved F or W.

v_gene	j_gene	CDR3aa
TRBV7-2	TRBJ1-1	CASSFLGQADTEAFF
TRBV9	TRBJ2-5	CASSLGTVEETQYF
TRBV7-9	TRBJ2-3	CASSPPGLDTDTQYF
TRBV7-1	TRBJ2-7	CASSSQNRESGEQYF
TRBV25-1	TRBJ2-5	CASVDMGAQYF
TRBV20-1	TRBJ1-2	CRMFAGRGGYTF
TRBV20-1	TRBJ2-7	CSARVASGRNEQYF
TRBV4-1	TRBJ2-2	CASRKNTGELFF
TRBV7-6	TRBJ1-1	CASSLARGASTEAFF
TRBV29-1	TRBJ2-6	CSVLRGSGANVLTF
TRBV20-1	TRBJ1-1	CSARVGDTIEAFF
TRBV25-1	TRBJ2-5	CATGDRRETQYF
TRBV7-9	TRBJ1-5	CASSQSGADQPQHF
TRBV5-1	TRBJ2-2	CASSSHTGELFF
TRBV7-9	TRBJ2-5	CASSLAGEGGETQYF
TRBV2	TRBJ2-3	CASSAGQGTDTQYF
TRBV7-7	TRBJ2-5	CASSLKQGGTQETQYF
TRBV29-1	TRBJ2-7	CSSPGGGISYEQYF
TRBV15	TRBJ2-2	CATSRDKNTGELFF
TRBV20-1	TRBJ2-7	CSTRGQGAYEQYF
TRBV19	TRBJ1-6	CASTNYGAPSSYNSPLHF
TRBV20-1	TRBJ1-2	CSARTGGGNYGYTF
TRBV4-1	TRBJ2-6	CASSQAVGSYVLTF
TRBV2	TRBJ2-5	CASSEGLGQGARETQYF
TRBV4-1	TRBJ2-5	CASSHPRLAGLQETQYF
TRBV7-3	TRBJ2-5	CASSYQGFRTQYF
TRBV6-1	TRBJ1-1	CATWGGGRAEAFF
TRBV20-1	TRBJ1-3	CSARGQGRKAGNTIYF
TRBV20-1	TRBJ2-7	CSASARAGISYEQYF
TRBV5-1	TRBJ2-3	CASSLVAGGTDTQYF
TRBV2	TRBJ1-1	CASSLDRGAGGSAEAFF
TRBV9	TRBJ2-3	CASRGLAGGADTQYF
TRBV12-3/TRBV12-4	TRBJ1-2	CASSLAGEDYTF
TRBV5-8	TRBJ1-5	CASSLWRRGNNQPQHF
TRBV20-1	TRBJ2-2	CSARVGGSTGELYF
TRBV7-9	TRBJ1-2	CASSSGTGGAGGYTF
TRBV12-3/TRBV12-4	TRBJ1-2	CASSPVGGSFYGYTF
TRBV7-9	TRBJ1-5	CAWSGGQAQNQPQHF
TRBV5-5	TRBJ2-5	CASRLDYKETQYF
TRBV2	TRBJ1-4	CASSASPGQRTKNCFF
TRBV7-6	TRBJ2-5	CASSFGQGRETQYF
TRBV29-1	TRBJ2-5	CSGQETQYF
TRBV29-1	TRBJ2-2	CSVGGDGGYTGELFF
TRBV7-8	TRBJ2-3	CASSLEGLAGVESTDTQYF
TRBV29-1	TRBJ1-2	CSVGSTGGVGYTF
TRBV2	TRBJ1-4	CASKEGEKLFF
TRBV19	TRBJ1-1	CASSINDGGDEAFF